This T cell receptor (beta chain) came from a study of tumor-infiltrating lymphocytes in primary liver carcinoma. Co-extracted RNA and DNA came from about 19-30 mg of unsorted bulk tissue. Treatment of the patients' primary liver carcinoma consisted of surgical resection. This clonotype was recorded many times. Its target is not known. The CDR3 is made up of 18 amino acids. Germline V gene lookup returns CDR1 MDHEN and CDR2 SYDVKM. Trimming removed 5 bases at V and 0 bases at J, with 23 bases between. Study conclusions and caveats: Tumor-adjacent and tumor-blood pairs overlapped less than tumor region pairs did.

Reverse transcription of roughly 0.5 ug total RNA with a constant-region primer produced TCR beta cDNA. What produced the TCR beta libraries was three nested multiplex PCR rounds using slightly modified ARM-PCR. For approximately 11 cycles apiece, the opening two PCR rounds ran with TRBV1-TRBV30 forward primers and a C-beta reverse primer. TCRdb reanalysed the multiplex PCR reads using MiXCR and keeps one entry per CDR3 protein. The repertoire holds approximately 80,000 distinct CDR3 sequences, with around 66% as singletons. The rearrangement uses TRBV28 and TRBJ2-7, with a weak D call TRBD1 (5 bases). The sequence derives from a man in his forties with primary liver carcinoma and hepatitis B virus infection. Sequencing input: tumor-adjacent normal liver tissue. This CDR3 reads CASSPSHSRTQSSYEQYF. CDR3 DNA sequence: TGTGCCAGCAGTCCCTCACATTCCAGGACACAATCCTCCTACGAGCAGTACTTC.